The sequence of this T cell receptor (beta chain) was determined in a study of T cells in Graves' hyperthyroidism and ophthalmopathy (dated by TCRdb to between 2018 and 2020). About the investigation overall: Peripheral blood samples were taken at initial diagnosis, before any treatment was given. To identify TCR V-J signatures that set the groups apart, the researchers used a discovery cohort of about a hundred patients, made up of 43 with Graves' ophthalmopathy and 57 with stable Graves' hyperthyroidism. Prospective prediction of ophthalmopathy was tested in an independent validation cohort of 18 to 20 hyperthyroidism patients and around 16 patients who later progressed to ophthalmopathy. The 100 or so discovery patients were divided at random into training and test sets in a 7:3 ratio. In addition, the study compared T-cell repertoires in thyroid tissue and in blood from roughly six Graves' hyperthyroidism patients. After sampling, hyperthyroidism patients received methimazole starting at 30 mg daily, and ophthalmopathy patients received high-dose intravenous methylprednisolone. The paper reports TCR Vbeta CDR3 sequencing of 135 peripheral blood samples: approximately 41 ophthalmopathy, some 80 hyperthyroidism and 17 progressor patients.

What the work shows at the level of the full study, not this receptor alone: A model built on a 13 V-J signature distinguished ophthalmopathy from stable hyperthyroidism, reaching approximately 89% sensitivity and around 81% specificity in cross-validation and 80%/75% in testing. No statistical method was used to fix the sample size in advance, and group allocation was not hidden from the investigators. Most expanded thyroid clonotypes (frequency above 0.001) were also found in blood, which suggests that blood repertoires may mirror thyroid immune responses. During validation, the model predicted progression to ophthalmopathy a median of roughly six months ahead of onset, with around 71% sensitivity and about 72% specificity.

From cysteine to phenylalanine, the CDR3 is 16 amino acids long. Only the CDR3 DNA stays, 48 bases, in frame from base 1. The V and J ends are trimmed by 3 bases and 0 bases, leaving 14 bases between them. The germline V gene (reference sequence) gives CDR1 as MNHEY and CDR2 as SMNVEV. This clonotype was detected a few times. Its target antigen remains unknown. Nothing much larger sits one base from this clone, and base qualities are not available. The TCR beta CDR3 regions were amplified from RNA transcripts. A first-round RT-PCR of the TCR CDR3 used the HTBI primer set with the Qiagen OneStep RT-PCR kit. A second multiplex PCR round built the libraries, followed by size selection and purification. Sequencing of the libraries was done on an Illumina HiSeq2000 using paired-end 100 bp reads. For the original study's pipeline: SOAPnuke was used to process the raw data, removing reads that contained adapters or uncalled bases, had a mean Phred below 15, or lacked an exact match to the constant primer or identifier. High-quality paired reads were merged using COPE v1.2.5, and each unique nucleotide sequence was defined as a clonotype. MiTCR v1.1 was used to align clonotypes to the IMGT TRBV, TRBD and TRBJ reference segments. The analysis included only V-J combinations with a frequency above 0.0001, which together covered around 99% of the repertoires. A TCS score was defined as the ratio between F50 (clonal expansion) and ExV (chaos), using BLOSUM62-based TCRdist between CDR3 peptides within each V-J. Welch's t-statistics and random forest reduced several hundred V-J features to 13, which were used in a naive Bayes classifier (R e1071). TCRdb's own reprocessing of the public reads used fastp at Q25 and MiXCR and kept productive beta chains. Every CDR3 protein is listed once, alongside the most common genes and DNA of its rows. The V and J calls come from TCRdb's annotation, not from the publication. Counted in this sample were 250,000 to 350,000 distinct CDR3 sequences; over 15% of them appeared once. The ten largest account for about 50% of the sample.

Moderately to severely active disease, a Clinical Activity Score of at least 3, a NOSPECS grade of at least 4, and a duration under 3 months were present in ophthalmopathy patients. The study excluded patients with uncontrolled infections, other autoimmune diseases, pregnancy or lactation. Diagnoses were based on clinical symptoms, serum thyroxine and TRAb, thyroid ultrasound and orbital computed tomography. Ficoll-Paque density gradient centrifugation was used to isolate PBMCs from around 10 ml of fresh peripheral blood. Total RNA was extracted using Trizol reagent, and RNA quality was assessed on an Agilent 2100 Bioanalyzer.

What was sequenced was blood. The rearrangement combines TRBV27 with TRBJ1-2; no confident D gene assignment can be made. This TCR came from a woman aged 55 to 70 with Graves' ophthalmopathy. The DNA is as follows: TGTGCCAGCAGTTTGCTCGGGCGGTCAGCTAACTATGGCTACACCTTC. The encoded protein is CASSLLGRSANYGYTF.